This T cell receptor beta chain was sequenced in a study of OX40 agonist ivuxolimab in advanced cancers. Profiled with immunoSEQ multiplex PCR; TCRdb holds only in-frame clones, not every one. The sample lists more than 80,000 clones, approximately 87% occurring once. With V trimmed by 3 bases and J by 6 bases, 7 bases remained unmatched. Germline V gives CDR1 KGHSH, CDR2 LQKENI. CDR3 length: 15 amino acids. The V gene is TRBV18, the J gene TRBJ1-1; the match to TRBD1 covers 10 bases. This clonotype originated in an adult with an advanced solid tumor such as melanoma, head and neck, liver or kidney cancer. The sample was CD4+ or CD8+ T cells sorted from blood, taken in a trial of the OX40 agonist ivuxolimab. The CDR3 nucleotides read TGTGCCAGCTCACCTCTTCCGGACAGGGGGGCTGAAGCTTTCTTT. This codes for CASSPLPDRGAEAFF.